The entry below describes one TCR beta chain. Germline V lookup: CDR1 LGHNA, CDR2 YNFKEQ. V was clipped by 4 bases and J by 3 bases, with 15 bases between them. The CDR3 spans 15 residues. The data were taken from a study of blood T cell repertoires in COVID-19. About the study: Samples came from the United States, Italy and Spain, spanning acute and convalescent COVID-19. Sample material is recorded as cDNA or gDNA derived from T cells, B-cell-depleted T cells, or PBMCs.

The repertoire was sequenced with immunoSEQ multiplex PCR; TCRdb's copy has only in-frame clones and lacks some. The sample lists fewer than 350,000 clones, almost 90% occurring once. Cohort placement rested on clinical history that participants reported themselves. This receptor was obtained from a woman between 18 and 29 years old with acute COVID-19. The rearrangement links TRBV4-2 to TRBJ2-5; TRBD2 is a possible D gene (6 bases). The specimen sequenced was PBMCs or T cells enriched from blood (not recorded which). The CDR3 DNA is TGTGCCAGCAGCCGGGTTTTAGCGGTAGAAGAGACCCAGTACTTC. It is translated as CASSRVLAVEETQYF.